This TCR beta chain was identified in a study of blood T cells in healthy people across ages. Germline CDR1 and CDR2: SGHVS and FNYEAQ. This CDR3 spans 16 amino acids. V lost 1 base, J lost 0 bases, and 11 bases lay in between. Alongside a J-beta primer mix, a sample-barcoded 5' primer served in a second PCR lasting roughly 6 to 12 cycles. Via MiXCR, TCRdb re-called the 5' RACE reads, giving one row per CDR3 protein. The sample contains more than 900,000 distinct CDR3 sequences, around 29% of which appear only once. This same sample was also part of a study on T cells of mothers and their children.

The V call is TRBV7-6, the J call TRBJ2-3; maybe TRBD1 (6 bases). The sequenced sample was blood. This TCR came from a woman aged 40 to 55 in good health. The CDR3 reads CASSLVGQSSTDTQYF. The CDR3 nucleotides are TGTGCCAGCAGCTTAGTCGGACAGTCTAGCACAGATACGCAGTATTTT.